This is a list of T cell receptor beta chains from one sample in a study of OX40 agonist ivuxolimab in advanced cancers. Sequencing used immunoSEQ multiplex PCR; TCRdb keeps in-frame clones, though not all of them. The repertoire has around 72,000 clones, 90% to 95% of them found once; the top ten carry 2% to 2.5%. Here the sequenced sample was CD4+ or CD8+ T cells sorted from blood, taken in a trial of the OX40 agonist ivuxolimab. The source of these receptors is an adult with an advanced solid tumor such as melanoma, head and neck, liver or kidney cancer. Each CDR3 is given with its conserved first and last residue. The D gene is left open where the match is weak.

>.|TRBJ1-2|TRBV7-2
CASSLLGFKGYTF
>TRBD2|TRBJ2-2|TRBV2
CASSYTGGGRVTGELFF
>.|TRBJ2-7|TRBV7-2
CASSLEAGAGEQYF
>.|TRBJ2-3|TRBV7-2
CASSLVYRGTDTQYF
>.|TRBJ1-2|TRBV28
CASSLRTAANYGYTF
>TRBD1|TRBJ1-6|TRBV4-2
CASSPTGQGNSPLHF
>.|TRBJ2-5|TRBV10-3
CAINGGEETQYF
>TRBD2|TRBJ2-3|TRBV4-3
CASSSQRGGSDTQYF
>TRBD2|TRBJ2-5|TRBV15
CATSRGGETQYF
>TRBD2|TRBJ2-5|TRBV7-3
CASSPLAGGQETQYF
>.|TRBJ1-2|TRBV14
CASSQWVGGFGLGYTF
>.|TRBJ2-3|TRBV5-1
CASSLWGSPDTQYF
>.|TRBJ2-7|TRBV2
CASRLRVLLPVEQYF
>TRBD1|TRBJ1-6|TRBV28
CASSSAGTDNSPLHF
>TRBD1|TRBJ1-4|TRBV5-1
CASTLGTVGNEKLFF
>.|TRBJ1-1|TRBV30
CAWSSYRVNTEAFF
>.|TRBJ2-7|TRBV11-3
CASSLGNEQYF
>TRBD1|TRBJ2-2|TRBV7-3
CASSLQGARSTGELFF
>TRBD2|TRBJ2-3|TRBV15
CATSRTRDYERFHTDTQYF
>.|TRBJ2-3|TRBV29-1
CSVEIRLAPDTQYF